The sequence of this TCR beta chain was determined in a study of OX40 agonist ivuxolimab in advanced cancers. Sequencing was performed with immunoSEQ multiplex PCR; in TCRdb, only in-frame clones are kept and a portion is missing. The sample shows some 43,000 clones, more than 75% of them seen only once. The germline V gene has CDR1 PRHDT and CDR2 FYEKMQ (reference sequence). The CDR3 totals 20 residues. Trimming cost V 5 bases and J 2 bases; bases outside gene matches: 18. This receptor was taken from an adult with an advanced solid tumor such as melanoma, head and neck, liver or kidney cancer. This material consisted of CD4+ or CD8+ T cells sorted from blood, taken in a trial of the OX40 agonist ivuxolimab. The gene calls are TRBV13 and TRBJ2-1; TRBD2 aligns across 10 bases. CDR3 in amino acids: CASSPTGRAIAGGPYNEQFF. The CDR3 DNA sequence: TGTGCCAGCAGCCCGACGGGACGGGCAATAGCGGGAGGCCCCTACAATGAGCAGTTCTTC.